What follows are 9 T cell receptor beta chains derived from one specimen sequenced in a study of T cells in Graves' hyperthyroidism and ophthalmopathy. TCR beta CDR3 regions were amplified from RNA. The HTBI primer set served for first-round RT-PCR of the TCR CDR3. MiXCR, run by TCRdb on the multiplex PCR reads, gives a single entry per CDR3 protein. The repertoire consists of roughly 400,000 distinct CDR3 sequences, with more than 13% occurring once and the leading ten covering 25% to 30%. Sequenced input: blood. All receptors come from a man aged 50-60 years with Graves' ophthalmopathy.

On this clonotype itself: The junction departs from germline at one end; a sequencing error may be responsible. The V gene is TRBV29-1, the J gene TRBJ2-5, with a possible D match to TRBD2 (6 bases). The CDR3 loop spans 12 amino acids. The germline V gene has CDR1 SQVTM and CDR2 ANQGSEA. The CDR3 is CSVGGAGETQYF. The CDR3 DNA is TGCAGTGTTGGTGGAGCGGGAGAGACCCAGTACTTC. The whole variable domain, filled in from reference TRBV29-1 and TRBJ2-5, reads SAVISQKPSRDICQRGTSLTIQCQVDSQVTMMFWYRQQPGQSLTLIATANQGSEATYESGFVIDKFPISRPNLTFSTLTVSNMSPEDSSIYLCSVGGAGETQYFGPGTRLLVL.

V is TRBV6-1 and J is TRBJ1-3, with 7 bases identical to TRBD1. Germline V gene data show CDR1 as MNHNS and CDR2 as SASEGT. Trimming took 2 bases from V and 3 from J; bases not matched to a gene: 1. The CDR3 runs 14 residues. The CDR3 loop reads CASSERDSGNTIYF. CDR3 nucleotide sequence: TGTGCCAGCAGTGAAAGGGACAGTGGAAACACCATATATTTT.

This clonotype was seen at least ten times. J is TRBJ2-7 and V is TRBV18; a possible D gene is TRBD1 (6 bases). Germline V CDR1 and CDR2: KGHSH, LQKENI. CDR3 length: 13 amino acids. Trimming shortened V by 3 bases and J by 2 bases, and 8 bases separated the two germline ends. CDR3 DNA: TGTGCCAGCTCACCTGACAGGACCTACGAGCAGTACTTC. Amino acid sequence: CASSPDRTYEQYF.

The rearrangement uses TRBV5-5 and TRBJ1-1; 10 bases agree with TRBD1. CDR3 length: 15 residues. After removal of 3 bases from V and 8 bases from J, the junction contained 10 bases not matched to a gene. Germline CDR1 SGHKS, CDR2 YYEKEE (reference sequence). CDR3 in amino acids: CASSWTGTGDAEAFF. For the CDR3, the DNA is TGTGCCAGCAGCTGGACCGGGACAGGGGATGCAGAAGCTTTCTTT.

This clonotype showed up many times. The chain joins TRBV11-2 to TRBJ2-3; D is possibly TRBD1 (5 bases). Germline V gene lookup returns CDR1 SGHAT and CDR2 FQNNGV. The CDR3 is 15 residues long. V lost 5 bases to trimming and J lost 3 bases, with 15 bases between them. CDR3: CASSTWTSRTDTQYF. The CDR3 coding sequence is TGTGCCAGCAGCACTTGGACATCGAGGACAGATACGCAGTATTTT.

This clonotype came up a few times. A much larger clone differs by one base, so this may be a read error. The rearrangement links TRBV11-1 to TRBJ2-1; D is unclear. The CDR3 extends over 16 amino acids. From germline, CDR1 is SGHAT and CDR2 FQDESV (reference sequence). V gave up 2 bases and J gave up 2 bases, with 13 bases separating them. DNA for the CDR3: TGTGCCAGCAGCTTATTCGGCCCAATGACCTACAATGAGCAGTTCTTC. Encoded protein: CASSLFGPMTYNEQFF.

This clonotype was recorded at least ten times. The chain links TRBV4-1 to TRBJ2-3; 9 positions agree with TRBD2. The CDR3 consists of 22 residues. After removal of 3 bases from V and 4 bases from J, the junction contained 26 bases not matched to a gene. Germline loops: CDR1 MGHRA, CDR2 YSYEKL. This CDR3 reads CASSHPRRASGTSDTVPDTQYF. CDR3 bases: TGCGCCAGCAGCCATCCTCGTCGGGCTAGCGGGACCTCCGATACCGTCCCAGATACGCAGTATTTT.

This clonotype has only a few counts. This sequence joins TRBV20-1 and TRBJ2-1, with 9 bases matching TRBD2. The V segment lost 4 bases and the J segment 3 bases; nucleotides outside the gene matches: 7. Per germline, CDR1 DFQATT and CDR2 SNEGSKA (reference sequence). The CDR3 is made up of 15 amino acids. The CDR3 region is CSAIAGGPGYNEQFF. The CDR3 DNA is TGCAGTGCTATTGCGGGAGGGCCGGGCTACAATGAGCAGTTCTTC.

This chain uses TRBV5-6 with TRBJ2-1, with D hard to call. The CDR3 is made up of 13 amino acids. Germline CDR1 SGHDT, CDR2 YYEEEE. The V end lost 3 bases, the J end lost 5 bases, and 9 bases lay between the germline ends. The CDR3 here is CASSSRRNNEQFF. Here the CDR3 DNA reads TGTGCCAGCAGCTCACGTCGCAACAATGAGCAGTTCTTC.